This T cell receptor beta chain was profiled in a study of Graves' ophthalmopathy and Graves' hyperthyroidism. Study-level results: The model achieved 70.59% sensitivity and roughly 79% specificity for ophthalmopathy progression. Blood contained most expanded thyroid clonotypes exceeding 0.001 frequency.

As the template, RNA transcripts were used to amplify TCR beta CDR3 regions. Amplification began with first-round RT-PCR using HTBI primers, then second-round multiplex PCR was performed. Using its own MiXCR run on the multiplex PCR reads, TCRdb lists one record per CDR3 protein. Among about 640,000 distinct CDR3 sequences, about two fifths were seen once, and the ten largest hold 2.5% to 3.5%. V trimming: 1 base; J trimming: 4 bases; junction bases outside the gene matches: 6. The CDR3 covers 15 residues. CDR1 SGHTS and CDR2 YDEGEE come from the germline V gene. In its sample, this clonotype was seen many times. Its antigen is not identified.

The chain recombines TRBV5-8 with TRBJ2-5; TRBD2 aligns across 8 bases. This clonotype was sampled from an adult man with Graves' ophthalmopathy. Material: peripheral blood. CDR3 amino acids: CASSLPSGRGETQYF. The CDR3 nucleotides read TGTGCCAGCAGCTTGCCTAGCGGGCGAGGAGAGACCCAGTACTTC.